The rows below give T cell receptor beta chains drawn from one sample of a study of T-cell reconstitution after alpha-beta-depleted transplantation in children. TCRdb fed the PCR reads into MiXCR, producing one record per CDR3 protein. The sample lists 40,000 to 60,000 distinct CDR3 sequences, approximately 9.2% occurring once. The sequencing used PBMCs, mostly from graft donor cells, collected 60 days after TCRalphabeta/CD19-depleted stem cell transplant. The receptors shown here come from a male patient aged 2-15 years who had a stem cell transplant for chronic granulomatous disease, so the T cells may come from the graft donor. CDR3s include the opening cysteine and the closing phenylalanine or tryptophan. D genes are given only for firm matches. The listing skips clone size in some rows; elsewhere it reads once, few, many or a size class.

d_call j_call clone_size cdr3_length v_call cdr3_aa cdr3_nt
TRBD1 TRBJ2-5 many 17 TRBV15 CATSRNIPRGRAETQYF TGTGCCACCAGCAGAAATATTCCCAGGGGGCGCGCAGAGACCCAGTACTTC
NA TRBJ1-4 many 15 TRBV6-5 CASRRVSTWGEKLFF TGTGCCAGCAGAAGAGTCTCTACCTGGGGTGAAAAACTGTTTTTT
NA TRBJ2-2 NA 17 TRBV7-2 CASSPPGAGMNTGELFF TGTGCCAGCAGCCCCCCGGGGGCAGGCATGAACACCGGGGAGCTGTTTTTT
TRBD1 TRBJ1-2 many 14 TRBV20-1 CSARSDRVGSGYTF TGCAGTGCTAGATCTGACAGGGTTGGTTCTGGCTACACCTTC
NA TRBJ2-3 medium-sized 18 TRBV4-3 CASSQDIAGGLLADTQYF TGCGCCAGCAGCCAAGATATTGCCGGCGGGTTGTTAGCAGATACGCAGTATTTT
NA TRBJ2-5 many 12 TRBV29-1 CSVGGGQETQYF TGCAGCGTTGGAGGTGGGCAAGAGACCCAGTACTTC
TRBD2 TRBJ2-3 many 15 TRBV27 CASKPLAGGGWAQYF TGTGCCAGCAAGCCTCTAGCGGGAGGTGGTTGGGCGCAGTATTTT
NA TRBJ2-2 NA 15 TRBV5-1 CASSLTTWGTGELFF TGCGCCAGCAGCCTCACAACCTGGGGGACCGGGGAGCTGTTTTTT
TRBD2 TRBJ2-1 many 13 TRBV20-1 CSASPSGYNEQFF TGCAGTGCTAGTCCTAGCGGATACAATGAGCAGTTCTTC
NA TRBJ2-5 few 15 TRBV9 CASNYGGMRRETQYF TGTGCCAGCAACTACGGAGGGATGAGACGGGAGACCCAGTACTTC